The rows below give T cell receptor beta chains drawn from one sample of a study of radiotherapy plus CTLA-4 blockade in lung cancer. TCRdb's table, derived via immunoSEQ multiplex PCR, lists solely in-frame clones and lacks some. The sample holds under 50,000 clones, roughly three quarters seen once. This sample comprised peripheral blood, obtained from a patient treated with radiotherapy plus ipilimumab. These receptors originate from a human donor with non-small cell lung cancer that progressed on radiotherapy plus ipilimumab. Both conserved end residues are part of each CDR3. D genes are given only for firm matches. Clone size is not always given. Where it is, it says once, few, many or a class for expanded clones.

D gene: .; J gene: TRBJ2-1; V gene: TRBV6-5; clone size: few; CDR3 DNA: TGTGCCAGCAGTTACGGGGGACTTAGCTCCTACAATGAGCAGTTCTTC; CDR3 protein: CASSYGGLSSYNEQFF
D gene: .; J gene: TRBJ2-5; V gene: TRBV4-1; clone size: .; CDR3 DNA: TGCGCCAGCAGCCGAACCTTAGCATCCGAGACCCAGTACTTC; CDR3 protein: CASSRTLASETQYF
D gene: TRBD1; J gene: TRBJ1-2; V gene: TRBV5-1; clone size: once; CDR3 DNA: TGCGCCAGCAGCACTACGGGACAGAGGAATGGCTACACCTTC; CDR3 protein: CASSTTGQRNGYTF
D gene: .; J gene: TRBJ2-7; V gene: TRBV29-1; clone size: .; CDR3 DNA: TGCAGCGTTGGGGCAGGGGAAGACTACGAGCAGTACTTC; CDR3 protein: CSVGAGEDYEQYF
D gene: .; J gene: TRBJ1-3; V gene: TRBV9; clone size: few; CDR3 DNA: TGTGCCAGCAGCGTAGGTCCTGGCGAGGGCTCTGGAAACACCATATATTTT; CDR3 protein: CASSVGPGEGSGNTIYF
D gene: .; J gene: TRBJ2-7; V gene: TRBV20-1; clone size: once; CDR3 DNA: TGCAGTGCTAGACCTTCTTACGAGCAGTACTTC; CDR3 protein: CSARPSYEQYF
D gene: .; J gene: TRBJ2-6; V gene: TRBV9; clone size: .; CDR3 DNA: TGTGCCAGCAGCGGCGGCTGGTCTGGGGCCAACGTCCTGACTTTC; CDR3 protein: CASSGGWSGANVLTF
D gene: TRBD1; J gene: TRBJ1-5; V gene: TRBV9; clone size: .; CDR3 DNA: TGTGCCAGCAGCCGCGGACAGGGGGTGAATCAGCCCCAGCATTTT; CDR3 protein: CASSRGQGVNQPQHF
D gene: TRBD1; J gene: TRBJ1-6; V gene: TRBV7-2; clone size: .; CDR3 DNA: TGTGCCAGCAGCTTAGCTCTACCGGGACAGGGCACTTCACCCCTCCACTTT; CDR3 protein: CASSLALPGQGTSPLHF
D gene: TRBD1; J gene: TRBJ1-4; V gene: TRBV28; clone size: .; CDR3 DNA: TGTGCCAGCAGTTTCTCGACAGGGGTCGCTGAAAAACTGTTTTTT; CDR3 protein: CASSFSTGVAEKLFF
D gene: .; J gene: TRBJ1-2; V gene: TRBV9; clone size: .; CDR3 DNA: TGTGCCAGCAGCGCCCGTTCCGAGCCCCCTAACTATGGCTACACCTTC; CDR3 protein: CASSARSEPPNYGYTF
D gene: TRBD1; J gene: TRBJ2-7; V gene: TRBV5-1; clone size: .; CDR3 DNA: TGCGCCAGCAGCTGGGGGACAGGGAGCTACGAGCAGTACTTC; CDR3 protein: CASSWGTGSYEQYF
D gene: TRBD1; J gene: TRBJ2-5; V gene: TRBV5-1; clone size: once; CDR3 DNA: TGCGCCAGCAGCTTGGGAGGGGGCCTGTGGGAGACCCAGTACTTC; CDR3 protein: CASSLGGGLWETQYF
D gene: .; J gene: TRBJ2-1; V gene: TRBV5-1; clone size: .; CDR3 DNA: TGCGCCAGCAGCCGGGCAACAGGGATAATTTACAATGAGCAGTTCTTC; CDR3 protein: CASSRATGIIYNEQFF
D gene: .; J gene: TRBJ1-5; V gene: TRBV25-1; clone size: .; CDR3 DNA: TGTGCCAGCAGTGAACAGGGTGGCAATCAGCCCCAGCATTTT; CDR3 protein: CASSEQGGNQPQHF
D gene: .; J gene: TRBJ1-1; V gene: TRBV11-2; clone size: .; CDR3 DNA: TGTGCCAGCAGCCCACAGGGAAACACTGAAGCTTTCTTT; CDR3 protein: CASSPQGNTEAFF
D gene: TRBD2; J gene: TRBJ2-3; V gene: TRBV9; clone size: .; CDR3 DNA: TGTGCCAGCAGCGTTACTAGCGGGGGCGGAGGCACAGATACGCAGTATTTT; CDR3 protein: CASSVTSGGGGTDTQYF
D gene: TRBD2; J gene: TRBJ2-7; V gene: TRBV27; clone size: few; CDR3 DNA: TGTGCCAGCAGTATAGCGGGGGGGCCTTTCGAGCAGTACTTC; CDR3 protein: CASSIAGGPFEQYF
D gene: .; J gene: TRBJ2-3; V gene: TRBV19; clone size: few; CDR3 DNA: TGTGCCAGTAGGGCTGGACACCTCACAGATACGCAGTATTTT; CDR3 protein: CASRAGHLTDTQYF
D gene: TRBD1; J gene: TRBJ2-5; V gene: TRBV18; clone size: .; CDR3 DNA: TGTGCCAGCTCACTTCGGGACAGGACCGAGACCCAGTACTTC; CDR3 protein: CASSLRDRTETQYF
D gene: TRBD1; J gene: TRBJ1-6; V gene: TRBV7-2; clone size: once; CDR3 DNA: TGTGCCAGCAGCCTGATAACAGGGGGCAATTCACCCCTCCACTTT; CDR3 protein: CASSLITGGNSPLHF
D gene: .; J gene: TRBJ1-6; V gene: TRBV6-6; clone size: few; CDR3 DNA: TGTGCCAGCAGCCAATCCCATAATTCACCCCTCCACTTT; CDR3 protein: CASSQSHNSPLHF
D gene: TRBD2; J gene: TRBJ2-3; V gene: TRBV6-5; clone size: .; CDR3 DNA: TGTGCCAGCAGTTACTCTGGGACTAAGAGATCCCCGCAGTATTTT; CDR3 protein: CASSYSGTKRSPQYF
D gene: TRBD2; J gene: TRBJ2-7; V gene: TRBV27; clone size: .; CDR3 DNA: TGTGCCAGCAGTGACCGGGAGGACTCCTACGAGCAGTACTTC; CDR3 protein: CASSDREDSYEQYF
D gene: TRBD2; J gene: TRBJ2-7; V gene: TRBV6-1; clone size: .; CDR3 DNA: TGTGCCAGCAGTGAGGGGAGGGGACTCAGCTCCTACGAGCAGTACTTC; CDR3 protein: CASSEGRGLSSYEQYF
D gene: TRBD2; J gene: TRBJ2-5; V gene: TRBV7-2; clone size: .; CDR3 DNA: TGTGCCAGCAGCTTAGGGCGGGCTAGCGGGGGGGTAAAGACCCAGTACTTC; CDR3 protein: CASSLGRASGGVKTQYF
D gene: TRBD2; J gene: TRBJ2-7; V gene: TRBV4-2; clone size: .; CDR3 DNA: TGTGCCAGCAGCCAAGTCGTGACTAGCGAGGGCGAGCAGTACTTC; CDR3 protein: CASSQVVTSEGEQYF
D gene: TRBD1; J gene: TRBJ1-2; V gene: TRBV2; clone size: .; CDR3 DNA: TGTGCCAGCAGTGAGGAGCAGGGGGCGAACTATGGCTACACCTTC; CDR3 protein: CASSEEQGANYGYTF
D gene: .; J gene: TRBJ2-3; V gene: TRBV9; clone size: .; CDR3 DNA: TGTGCCAGCAGCGAAACTAGCCTGAGAGATACGCAGTATTTT; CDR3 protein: CASSETSLRDTQYF
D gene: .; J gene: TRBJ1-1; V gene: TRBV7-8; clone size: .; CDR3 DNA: TGTGCCAGCAGCCCTATAACTTGGCAGGACATGAACACTGAAGCTTTCTTT; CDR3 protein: CASSPITWQDMNTEAFF
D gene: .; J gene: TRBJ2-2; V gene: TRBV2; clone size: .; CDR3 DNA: TGTGCCAGCAGTTCGGGTACCGGGGAGCTGTTTTTT; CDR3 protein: CASSSGTGELFF
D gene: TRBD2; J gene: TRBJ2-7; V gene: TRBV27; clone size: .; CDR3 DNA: TGTGCCAGCAGTCCCTGGGGGAGGGGCACCTACGAGCAGTACTTC; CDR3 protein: CASSPWGRGTYEQYF
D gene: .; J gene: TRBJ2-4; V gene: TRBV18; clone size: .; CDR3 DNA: TGTGCCAGCTCTCACACGGAGCGAGCCAAAAACATTCAGTACTTC; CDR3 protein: CASSHTERAKNIQYF
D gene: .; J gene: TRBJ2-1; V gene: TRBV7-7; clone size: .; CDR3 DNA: TGTGCTAGCAGCTTGGGCAGGTCCTACAATGAGCAGTTCTTC; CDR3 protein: CASSLGRSYNEQFF
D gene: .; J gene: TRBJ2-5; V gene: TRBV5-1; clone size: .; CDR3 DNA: TGCGCCAGCAGCTTGGCGCCGGGTGATGCGTACTTC; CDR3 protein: CASSLAPGDAYF
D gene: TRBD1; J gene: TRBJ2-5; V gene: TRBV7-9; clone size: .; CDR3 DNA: TGTGCCAGCGGGCCCCGGACAGGGGTAGAGACCCAGTACTTC; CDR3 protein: CASGPRTGVETQYF
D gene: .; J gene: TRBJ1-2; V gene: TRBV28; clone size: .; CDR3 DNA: TGTGCCAGCAGTACCCATGGGACTGCAAACTATGGCTACACCTTC; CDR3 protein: CASSTHGTANYGYTF
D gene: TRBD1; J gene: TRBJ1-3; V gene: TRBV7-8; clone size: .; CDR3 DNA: TGTGCCAGCAGCTCACCGACAGGGCCTGTTAGAAACACCATATATTTT; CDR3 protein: CASSSPTGPVRNTIYF